This TCR beta chain was profiled in a study of blood T cell repertoires in COVID-19. There are 14 residues in the CDR3. V shed 4 bases, J shed 4 bases, and the junction held 6 bases outside the gene matches. Germline values: CDR1 SGHDT, CDR2 YYEEEE. Sequencing was performed with immunoSEQ multiplex PCR; in TCRdb, only in-frame clones are kept and a portion is missing. The profile covers about 200,000 clones, with roughly 82% appearing a single time and about 12% taken by the ten largest. Sequenced input: peripheral blood. The origin of this receptor is a woman between 35 and 50 years old with acute or convalescent COVID-19. J is TRBJ2-3 and V is TRBV5-6, with TRBD2 matching 7 bases. The CDR3 is CASSPRLAPDTQYF. The CDR3 region has the DNA TGTGCCAGCAGCCCTCGACTAGCCCCAGATACGCAGTATTTT.